These 27 T cell receptor beta chains originate from one sample sequenced in a study of cytomegalovirus exposure and HLA in healthy donors. Vbeta (60) and Jbeta (13) primers were used in the PCR. The table came from immunoSEQ multiplex PCR; TCRdb's copy has only in-frame clones and leaves some out. In the table there are around 150,000 clones, around 78% of which are singletons. The sequenced material came from PBMCs. These receptors all stem from a male donor in good health and CMV-seronegative.

V gene TRBV6-5 combines with J gene TRBJ2-5; 14 bases agree with TRBD2. Germline CDR1 reads MNHEY; CDR2 reads SVGAGI. The CDR3 is 15 residues long. With V trimmed by 5 bases and J by 3 bases, 2 bases remained unmatched. CDR3 amino acids: CASSGGLAGEETQYF. The DNA for the CDR3 is TGTGCCAGCAGTGGGGGACTAGCGGGGGAAGAGACCCAGTACTTC.

V is TRBV27 and J is TRBJ1-2, with 7 bases lining up with TRBD1. Germline V gene lookup returns CDR1 MNHEY and CDR2 SMNVEV (reference sequence). The CDR3 is 14 amino acids. The V segment lost 2 bases and the J segment 4 bases; nucleotides outside the gene matches: 4. The CDR3, as DNA: TGTGCCAGCAGTTTACTCGGGACAGCCTATGGCTACACCTTC. The encoded protein is CASSLLGTAYGYTF.

To note about this clone: This CDR3 is also generated by other DNA sequences in the sample. This chain uses TRBV19 with TRBJ1-1; 7 nucleotides agree with TRBD1. The junction had 6 bases not matched to a gene; V was cut back by 5 bases and J by 0 bases. Germline CDR1 reads LNHDA; CDR2 reads SQIVND (reference sequence). There are 15 residues in the CDR3. In nucleotides, the CDR3 is TGTGCCAGTAGTCCCCTAGGACAGGTGAACACTGAAGCTTTCTTT. Its translation: CASSPLGQVNTEAFF.

This chain links TRBV2 with TRBJ1-3; D might be TRBD1 (5 bases). Per germline, CDR1 SNHLY and CDR2 FYNNEI. The CDR3 is 14 amino acids. V lost 2 bases and J lost 7, with 12 bases in between. The DNA for the CDR3 is TGTGCCAGCAGTGAAAGTAGACAGCCTAACACCATATATTTT. This translates into CASSESRQPNTIYF.

This chain joins TRBV7-9 and TRBJ2-1; D might be TRBD2 (7 bases). Germline V lookup: CDR1 SEHNR, CDR2 FQNEAQ (reference sequence). The CDR3 loop spans 18 amino acids. With 1 base removed from V and 3 bases from J, the gap between germline ends came to 19 bases. Here the CDR3 DNA reads TGTGCCAGCAGCTTAGGGGGAGGGGGGAGGGTCAGCTACAATGAGCAGTTCTTC. This sequence encodes CASSLGGGGRVSYNEQFF.

This chain links TRBV27 with TRBJ1-2; possibly TRBD1 for D (5 bases). Germline V lookup: CDR1 MNHEY, CDR2 SMNVEV (reference sequence). CDR3 length equals 13 residues. Trimming shortened V by 3 bases and J by 7 bases, and 12 bases separated the two germline ends. As DNA, the CDR3 is TGTGCCAGCAGTTTTTCAGGGAAGCGTGGCTACACCTTC. Its protein product is CASSFSGKRGYTF.

This chain uses TRBV10-3 with TRBJ1-1, with 9 bases fitting TRBD1. The CDR3 runs 15 residues. With 1 base clipped from V and 4 bases from J, the junction kept 4 bases outside the gene matches. From germline, CDR1 is ENHRY and CDR2 SYGVKD. Here the CDR3 reads CAISEFGTGPTEAFF. The CDR3 DNA follows: TGTGCCATCAGTGAGTTCGGGACAGGGCCCACTGAAGCTTTCTTT.

As regards this clone: The same CDR3 also results from other DNA sequences found in this sample. The genes are TRBV5-4 and TRBJ2-7, with D possibly matching TRBD1 (5 bases). Per germline, CDR1 SGHNT and CDR2 YYREEE (reference sequence). This CDR3 is built from 14 residues. The V gene lost 1 base and the J gene lost 2 bases, with 10 bases spanning the gap. The DNA of the CDR3 is TGTGCCAGCAGCTTGTCAGGACAACCCTACGAGCAGTACTTC. It specifies CASSLSGQPYEQYF.

Concerning this clone: The germline gene is not matched at one end of the junction; a read error may be the cause. The chain employs TRBV4-1 and TRBJ2-7, with a weak D call TRBD2 (5 bases). The CDR3 length is 15 residues. Germline CDR1 reads MGHRA; CDR2 reads YSYEKL. The CDR3, as DNA: TGCCCCAGCAGCCAAGTGCCGGGAATGAGCTACGAGCAGTACTTC. Its protein is CPSSQVPGMSYEQYF.

This chain joins TRBV7-9 and TRBJ1-6, with a possible D match to TRBD1 (5 bases). The V gene's germline CDR1 is SEHNR and CDR2 FQNEAQ (reference sequence). The CDR3 loop spans 13 amino acids. V lost 11 bases and J 9 bases, leaving 17 bases between the germline ends. The CDR3 loop reads CAGGTVTSSPLHF. CDR3 nucleotide sequence: TGTGCCGGGGGGACGGTCACGAGTTCACCCCTCCACTTT.

This clone was picked up a small number of times. This chain links TRBV6-1 with TRBJ1-2; a possible D gene is TRBD1 (6 bases). The V gene lost 6 bases and the J gene lost 7 bases, with 15 bases spanning the gap. This CDR3 is 13 amino acids long. From germline, CDR1 is MNHNS and CDR2 SASEGT. CDR3 sequence: CASSQGSGSGYTF. The CDR3 nucleotides read TGTGCCAGCAGCCAGGGGTCGGGATCTGGCTACACCTTC.

The CDR3 spells CASSLHSVNTEAFF. In DNA, the CDR3 is TGTGCCAGCAGCCTGCATTCGGTGAACACTGAAGCTTTCTTT. The rearrangement joins TRBV5-6 to TRBJ1-1, with unresolved D. The V and J ends lost 4 bases and 0 bases respectively, with 10 bases between them. The CDR3 has 14 amino acids. Germline loops: CDR1 SGHDT, CDR2 YYEEEE.

This rearrangement joins TRBV6-6 to TRBJ1-3; the D is unclear. Deletions cut 5 bases from V and 9 bases from J, with 14 bases between. This CDR3 comprises 13 residues. Germline assignment: CDR1 MNHNY and CDR2 SVGAGI (reference sequence). Here the CDR3 DNA reads TGTGCCAGCAGTCCCACGCGGGGAGCCACCATATATTTT. It encodes CASSPTRGATIYF.

This chain uses TRBV2 with TRBJ1-1; a weak D match, TRBD1 (6 bases). CDR3 size: 14 residues. Germline values: CDR1 SNHLY, CDR2 FYNNEI. The V and J ends lost 7 bases and 5 bases respectively, with 17 bases between them. In DNA form, the CDR3 reads TGTGCCAGCACAAAGACAGGTAGTCCGACTGAAGCTTTCTTT. It is translated as CASTKTGSPTEAFF.

The chain couples TRBV29-1 to TRBJ2-6; 12 bases agree with TRBD1. This CDR3 is built from 17 residues. J gave up 2 bases and V 8 bases, and 10 bases lay outside the gene matches. Germline loops: CDR1 SQVTM, CDR2 ANQGSEA. Here the CDR3 DNA reads TGCAGCCCGTACTCCGGGACAGGGGGCACTGGGGCCAACGTCCTGACTTTC. Its translation is CSPYSGTGGTGANVLTF.

The J gene is TRBJ1-1, the V gene TRBV6-5, with 7 positions matching TRBD1. The V gene's germline CDR1 is MNHEY and CDR2 SVGAGI. Unmatched junction bases numbered 4, after V lost 5 bases and J lost 1 base. This CDR3 region has 14 residues. This CDR3 reads CASSLRGTNTEAFF. The CDR3 DNA is TGTGCCAGCAGTCTCAGGGGGACGAACACTGAAGCTTTCTTT.

The V call is TRBV2, the J call TRBJ1-1, with unresolved D. CDR3 length: 13 amino acids. V was clipped by 7 bases and J by 1 base, with 10 bases between them. CDR1 and CDR2 (germline): SNHLY, FYNNEI. CDR3 protein: CASTQSENTEAFF. In DNA form, the CDR3 reads TGTGCCAGCACCCAGAGCGAGAACACTGAAGCTTTCTTT.

V and J are TRBV4-2 and TRBJ2-1, with a possible D match to TRBD2 (6 bases). Germline V gene sequence: CDR1 LGHNA, CDR2 YNFKEQ. This CDR3 has 21 amino acids. V was shortened by 1 base and J by 2 bases, with 27 bases between the two germline ends. CDR3 region: CASSQVPGLQPPTGTYNEQFF. For the CDR3, the DNA is TGTGCCAGCAGCCAAGTACCGGGACTTCAACCCCCCACGGGAACCTACAATGAGCAGTTCTTC.

V usage is TRBV7-9 and J usage is TRBJ2-7, with TRBD1 matching over 9 bases. V shed 5 bases, J shed 0 bases, and the junction held 5 bases outside the gene matches. The CDR3 has 15 amino acids. The V gene's germline CDR1 is SEHNR and CDR2 FQNEAQ (reference sequence). CDR3 in DNA: TGTGCCAGCAGCATCGGACAGGGGAGCTCCTACGAGCAGTACTTC. This translates into CASSIGQGSSYEQYF.

The gene calls are TRBV15 and TRBJ2-5, with D possibly TRBD2 on 5 matching bases. Germline V lookup: CDR1 LNHNV, CDR2 YYDKDF (reference sequence). The length of the CDR3 is 16 residues. The ends were cut back, 0 bases at V and 5 bases at J, with 16 bases in the middle. CDR3 nucleotide sequence: TGTGCCACCAGCAGAGATGGTTTGGGCGGCGGGGAGACCCAGTACTTC. This sequence encodes CATSRDGLGGGETQYF.

The chain couples TRBV27 to TRBJ1-1; no firm D call. The CDR3 consists of 14 residues. The germline V gene encodes CDR1 MNHEY and CDR2 SMNVEV (reference sequence). Trimming took off 5 bases at V and 1 base at J, with 11 bases between the two ends. The DNA for the CDR3 is TGTGCCAGCAGTCCCCCGGCAGGGAACACTGAAGCTTTCTTT. Translated, it gives CASSPPAGNTEAFF.

The rearrangement links TRBV28 to TRBJ2-2, with D uncertain. Per germline, CDR1 MDHEN and CDR2 SYDVKM. CDR3 length: 13 amino acids. Trimming removed 11 bases from V and 2 bases from J, with 12 bases in between. In DNA form, the CDR3 reads TGTGCCGGAGCCCCGGTAAACACCGGGGAGCTGTTTTTT. This codes for CAGAPVNTGELFF.

The chain combines TRBV5-1 with TRBJ2-1; 8 bases are shared with TRBD1. CDR1 and CDR2 from the germline V gene are SGHRS and YFSETQ. Trimming at V came to 3 bases and at J to 13 bases, leaving 9 bases not matched to a gene. The CDR3 has 13 residues. For the CDR3, the DNA is TGCGCCAGCAGCTCGGACAGGGCGGCCGGTCAGTTCTTC. This codes for CASSSDRAAGQFF.

This chain joins TRBV13 and TRBJ1-2, with a possible D match to TRBD1 (5 bases). With 1 base removed from V and 6 bases from J, the gap between germline ends came to 15 bases. Germline-derived CDR1 and CDR2 are PRHDT and FYEKMQ (reference sequence). The CDR3 extends over 15 amino acids. Written as DNA, the CDR3 is TGTGCCAGCAGCTTAGTTAATCGGCCGGGGGATGGCTACACCTTC. Amino acid sequence: CASSLVNRPGDGYTF.

A few counts support this clone. The chain employs TRBV9 and TRBJ1-1; no clear D. The CDR3 is made up of 10 amino acids. Germline-derived CDR1 and CDR2 are SGDLS and YYNGEE. V was cut by 5 bases and J by 9 bases, with 8 bases left in between. The CDR3 DNA reads as TGTGCCAGCAGTGACTTCCAAGCTTTCTTT. Translation: CASSDFQAFF.

The V gene is TRBV27, the J gene TRBJ2-6; D might be TRBD1 (5 bases). The CDR3 totals 16 residues. Germline values: CDR1 MNHEY, CDR2 SMNVEV (reference sequence). The germline V and J ends were trimmed by 5 bases and 0 bases, with 11 bases remaining between them. CDR3 nucleotides: TGTGCCAGCAGTCCGACAGTCCTCTCTGGGGCCAACGTCCTGACTTTC. Translation gives CASSPTVLSGANVLTF.

CDR3 sequence: CASTPNGPQGSKIYF. The CDR3 nucleotides are TGTGCCAGTACCCCGAATGGGCCACAGGGCAGCAAGATATATTTT. The rearrangement joins TRBV19 to TRBJ1-3, with D tentatively TRBD1 (6 bases). Germline loops: CDR1 LNHDA, CDR2 SQIVND (reference sequence). This CDR3 region has 15 residues. V dropped 7 bases and J dropped 13 bases, with 26 bases sitting between them. Variable domain in full (rest from reference TRBV19 and TRBJ1-3): DGGITQSPKYLFRKEGQNVTLSCEQNLNHDAMYWYRQDPGQGLRLIYYSQIVNDFQKGDIAEGYSVSREKKESFPLTVTSAQKNPTAFYLCASTPNGPQGSKIYFGEGSWLTVV.